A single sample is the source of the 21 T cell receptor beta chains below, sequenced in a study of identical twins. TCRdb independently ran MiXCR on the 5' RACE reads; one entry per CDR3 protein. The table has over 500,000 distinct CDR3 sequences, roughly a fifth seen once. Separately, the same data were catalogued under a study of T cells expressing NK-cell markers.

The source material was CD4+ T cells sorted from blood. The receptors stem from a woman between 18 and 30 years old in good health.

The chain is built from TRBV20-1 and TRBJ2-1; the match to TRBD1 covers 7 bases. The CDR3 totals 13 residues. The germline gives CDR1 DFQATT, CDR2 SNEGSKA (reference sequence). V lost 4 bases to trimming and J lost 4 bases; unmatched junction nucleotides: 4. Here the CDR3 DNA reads TGCAGTGCTACTGGGACAGAGTACAATGAGCAGTTCTTC. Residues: CSATGTEYNEQFF.

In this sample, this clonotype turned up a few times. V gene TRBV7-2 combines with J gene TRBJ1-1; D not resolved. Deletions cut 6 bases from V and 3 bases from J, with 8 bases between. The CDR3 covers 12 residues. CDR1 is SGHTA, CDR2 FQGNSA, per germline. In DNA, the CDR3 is TGTGCCAGCAGACCAGTGGACACTGAAGCTTTCTTT. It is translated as CASRPVDTEAFF.

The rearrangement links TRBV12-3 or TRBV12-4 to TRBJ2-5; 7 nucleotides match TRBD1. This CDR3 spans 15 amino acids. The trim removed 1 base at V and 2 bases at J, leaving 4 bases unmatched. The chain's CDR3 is CASSLGVRGQETQYF. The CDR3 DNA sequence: TGTGCCAGCAGTTTAGGGGTCAGGGGGCAAGAGACCCAGTACTTC.

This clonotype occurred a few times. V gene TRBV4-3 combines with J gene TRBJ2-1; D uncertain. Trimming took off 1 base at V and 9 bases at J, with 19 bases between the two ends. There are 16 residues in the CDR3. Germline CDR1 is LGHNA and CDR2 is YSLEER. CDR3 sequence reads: CASSQAGSQALGEQFF. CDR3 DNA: TGCGCCAGCAGCCAAGCAGGCAGCCAAGCTCTCGGTGAGCAGTTCTTC.

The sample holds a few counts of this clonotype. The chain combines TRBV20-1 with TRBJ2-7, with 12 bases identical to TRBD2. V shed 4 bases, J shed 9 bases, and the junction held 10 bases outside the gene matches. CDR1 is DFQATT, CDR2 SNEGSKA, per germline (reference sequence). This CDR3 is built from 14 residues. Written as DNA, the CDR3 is TGCAGTGCTACGACCCGGACTAGCGGGACCGGGCAGTACTTC. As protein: CSATTRTSGTGQYF.

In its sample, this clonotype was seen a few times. The CDR3 loop is CSASSPSGNAEQYF. CDR3 nucleotide sequence: TGCAGTGCTAGCTCGCCTAGCGGGAATGCCGAGCAGTACTTC. V gene TRBV20-1 combines with J gene TRBJ2-7, with 9 bases aligning to TRBD2. Germline V gene data show CDR1 as DFQATT and CDR2 as SNEGSKA (reference sequence). J gave up 6 bases and V 3 bases, and 9 bases lay outside the gene matches. There are 14 residues in the CDR3.

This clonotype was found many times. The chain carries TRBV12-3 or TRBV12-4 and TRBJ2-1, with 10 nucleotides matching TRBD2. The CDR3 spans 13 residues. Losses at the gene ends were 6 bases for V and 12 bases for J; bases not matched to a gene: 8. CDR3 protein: CASRTIAGGPQFF. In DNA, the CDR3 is TGTGCCAGCAGGACGATAGCGGGAGGTCCGCAGTTCTTC.

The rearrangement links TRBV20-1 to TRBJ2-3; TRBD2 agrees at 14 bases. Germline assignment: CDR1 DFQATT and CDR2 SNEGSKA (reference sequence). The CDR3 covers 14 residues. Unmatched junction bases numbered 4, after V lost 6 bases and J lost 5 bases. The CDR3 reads CSATGLAGVDTQYF. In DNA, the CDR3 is TGCAGTGCCACGGGACTAGCGGGAGTAGATACGCAGTATTTT.

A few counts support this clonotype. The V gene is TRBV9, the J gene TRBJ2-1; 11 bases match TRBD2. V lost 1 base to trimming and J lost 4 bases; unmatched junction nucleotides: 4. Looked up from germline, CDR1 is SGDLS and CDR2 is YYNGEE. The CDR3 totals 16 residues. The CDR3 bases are TGTGCCAGCAGCGTACTAGCGGGAGGTGATTACAATGAGCAGTTCTTC. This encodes CASSVLAGGDYNEQFF.

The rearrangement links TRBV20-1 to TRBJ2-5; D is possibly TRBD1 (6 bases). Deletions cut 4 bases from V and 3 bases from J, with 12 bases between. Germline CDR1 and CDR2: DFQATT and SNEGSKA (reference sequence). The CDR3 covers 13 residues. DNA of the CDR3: TGCAGTGCTATTTGGGCAGGGGAAGAGACCCAGTACTTC. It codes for CSAIWAGEETQYF.

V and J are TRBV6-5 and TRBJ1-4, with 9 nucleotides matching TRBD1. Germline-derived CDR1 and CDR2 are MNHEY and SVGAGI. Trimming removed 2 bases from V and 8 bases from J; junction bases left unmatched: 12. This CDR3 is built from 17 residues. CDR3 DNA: TGTGCCAGCAGTTACCAACCGCACAGGGGGCGACGGGAAAAACTGTTTTTT. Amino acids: CASSYQPHRGRREKLFF.

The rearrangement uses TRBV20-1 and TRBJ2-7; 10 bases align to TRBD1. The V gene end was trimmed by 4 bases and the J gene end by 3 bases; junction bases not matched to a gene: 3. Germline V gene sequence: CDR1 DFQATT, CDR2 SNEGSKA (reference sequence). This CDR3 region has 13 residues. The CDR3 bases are TGCAGTGCTAACGGGGACAGGGGCTACGAGCAGTACTTC. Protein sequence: CSANGDRGYEQYF.

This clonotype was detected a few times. DNA of the CDR3: TGTGCCACAACTAGCGGGAGGTCCGATATTGGGACTAAGCAGTTCTTC. Protein: CATTSGRSDIGTKQFF. V usage is TRBV19 and J usage is TRBJ2-1, with 12 bases fitting TRBD2. This CDR3 spans 16 amino acids. The V gene's germline CDR1 is LNHDA and CDR2 SQIVND (reference sequence). V lost 10 bases and J lost 11; bases outside the gene matches: 18.

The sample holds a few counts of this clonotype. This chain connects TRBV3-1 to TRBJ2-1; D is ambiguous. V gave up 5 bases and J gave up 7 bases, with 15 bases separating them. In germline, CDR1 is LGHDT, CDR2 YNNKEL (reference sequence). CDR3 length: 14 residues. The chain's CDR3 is CASSTPVTRNEQFF. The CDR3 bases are TGTGCCAGCAGCACACCAGTGACGAGGAATGAGCAGTTCTTC.

DNA for the CDR3: TGTGCCAGCAGCCAAGATGAGGCGGGAGCGTGGGAAGCTTTCTTT. It translates to CASSQDEAGAWEAFF. The gene calls are TRBV4-2 and TRBJ1-1; D uncertain. Germline V gene data show CDR1 as LGHNA and CDR2 as YNFKEQ. V was pared by 0 bases and J by 8 bases, with 16 bases between. The CDR3 spans 15 residues.

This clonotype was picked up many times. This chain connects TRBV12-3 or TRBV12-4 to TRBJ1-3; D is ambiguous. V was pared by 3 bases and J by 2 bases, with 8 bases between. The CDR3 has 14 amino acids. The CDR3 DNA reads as TGTGCCAGCAGTTTTACAGTGACTGGAAACACCATATATTTT. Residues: CASSFTVTGNTIYF.

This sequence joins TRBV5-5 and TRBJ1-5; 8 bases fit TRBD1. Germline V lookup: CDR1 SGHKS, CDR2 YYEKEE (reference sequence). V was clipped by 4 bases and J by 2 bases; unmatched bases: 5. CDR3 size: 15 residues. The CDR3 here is CASSRTGLGNQPQHF. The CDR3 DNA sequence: TGTGCCAGCAGCCGGACAGGGTTGGGCAATCAGCCCCAGCATTTT.

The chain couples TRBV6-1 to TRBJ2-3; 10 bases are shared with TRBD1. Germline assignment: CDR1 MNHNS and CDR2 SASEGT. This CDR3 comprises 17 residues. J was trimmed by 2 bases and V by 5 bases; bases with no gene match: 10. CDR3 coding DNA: TGTGCCAGCAGTCCTACACGGGACAGGGGACCCACAGATACGCAGTATTTT. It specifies CASSPTRDRGPTDTQYF.

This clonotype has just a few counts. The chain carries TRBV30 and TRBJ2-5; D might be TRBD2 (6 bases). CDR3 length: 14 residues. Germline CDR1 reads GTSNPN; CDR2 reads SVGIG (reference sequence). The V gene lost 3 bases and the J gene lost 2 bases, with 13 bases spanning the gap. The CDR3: CAWRAAGSQETQYF. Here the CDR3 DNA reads TGTGCCTGGAGGGCGGCGGGATCGCAAGAGACCCAGTACTTC.

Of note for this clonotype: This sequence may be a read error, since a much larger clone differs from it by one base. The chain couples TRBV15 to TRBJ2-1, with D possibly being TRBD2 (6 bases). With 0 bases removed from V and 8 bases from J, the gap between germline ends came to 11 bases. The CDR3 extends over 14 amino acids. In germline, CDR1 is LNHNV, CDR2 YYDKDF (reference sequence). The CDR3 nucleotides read TGTGCCACCAGCAGAGAGACTAGATCCCATGAGCAGTTCTTC. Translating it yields CATSRETRSHEQFF.

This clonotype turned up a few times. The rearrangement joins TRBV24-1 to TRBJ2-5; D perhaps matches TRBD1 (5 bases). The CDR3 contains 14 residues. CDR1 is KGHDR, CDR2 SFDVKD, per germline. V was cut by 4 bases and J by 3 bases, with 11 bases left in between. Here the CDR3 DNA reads TGTGCCACCAGTGACCCCGACAGTGAAGAGACCCAGTACTTC. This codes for CATSDPDSEETQYF.